Each of the 24 T cell receptor beta chains below was sequenced from the same sample in a study of T cells expressing NK-cell markers. TCRdb re-called the 5' RACE reads and shows each CDR3 protein once, DNA omitted. The sample includes roughly 390,000 distinct CDR3 sequences. Sequencing used blood T cells: a sorted CD56 or NKG2C T cell subset, CD4+ or CD8+ T cells, or bulk PBMC T cells (not recorded which). The receptors here all came from a man aged 18 to 69 in good health.

This chain links TRBV27 with TRBJ2-5; checking the TCRdb D call of TRBD1 is not possible without DNA. The CDR3 totals 15 residues. In germline, CDR1 is MNHEY, CDR2 SMNVEV (reference sequence). The CDR3: CASSLVQGKRETQYF.

V gene TRBV20-1 combines with J gene TRBJ2-3. Germline V lookup: CDR1 DFQATT, CDR2 SNEGSKA (reference sequence). The CDR3 loop spans 11 amino acids. The CDR3 is CSARVPGAQYF.

V gene TRBV12-3 or TRBV12-4 combines with J gene TRBJ1-1; absent DNA, TCRdb's TRBD1 call cannot be checked. The CDR3 sequence is 15 residues long. The CDR3 loop is CASRRAGQLNTEAFF.

This chain links TRBV7-9 with TRBJ2-7; checking the TCRdb D call of TRBD1 is not possible without DNA. The CDR3 covers 14 residues. The germline V gene has CDR1 SEHNR and CDR2 FQNEAQ (reference sequence). CDR3 sequence: CASSLGGFSYEQYF.

The chain links TRBV7-2 to TRBJ2-1; TCRdb picks TRBD2, but there is no DNA to check that call. Germline CDR1 and CDR2: SGHTA and FQGNSA. This CDR3 has 14 amino acids. CDR3 in amino acids: CASSSRTSGDEQFF.

The chain recombines TRBV7-6 with TRBJ2-2; the D gene TCRdb calls, TRBD1, cannot be checked with no DNA. This CDR3 region has 15 residues. Germline V gene lookup returns CDR1 SGHVS and CDR2 FNYEAQ. The CDR3: CASSFITGGPGELFF.

The CDR3 spells CASSEMGAGNTIYF. The chain recombines TRBV12-3 or TRBV12-4 with TRBJ1-3; TCRdb picks TRBD1, but there is no DNA to check that call. This CDR3 region has 14 residues.

The rearrangement uses TRBV20-1 and TRBJ2-2; the TCRdb D gene call, TRBD2, has no DNA to confirm it. CDR3 length: 16 residues. Germline CDR1 reads DFQATT; CDR2 reads SNEGSKA (reference sequence). The chain's CDR3 is CSAGFLGRTNTGELFF.

The rearrangement links TRBV5-1 to TRBJ2-1; TCRdb returns TRBD2, unconfirmable since there is no DNA. Germline CDR1 is SGHRS and CDR2 is YFSETQ. This CDR3 has 16 residues. CDR3 sequence: CASSHAASGGANEQFF.

The CDR3 sequence: CASRPRDQRSYEQYF. The chain couples TRBV12-3 or TRBV12-4 to TRBJ2-7; lacking DNA, the TRBD1 call made by TCRdb goes unchecked. This CDR3 is 15 amino acids long.

The V gene is TRBV2, the J gene TRBJ1-6; the TCRdb D gene call, TRBD1, has no DNA to confirm it. CDR1 is SNHLY, CDR2 FYNNEI, per germline. The length of the CDR3 is 13 residues. The CDR3 is CASSEGDVTPLHF. The whole variable domain, remainder taken from reference TRBV2 and TRBJ1-6, is EPEVTQTPSHQVTQMGQEVILRCVPISNHLYFYWYRQILGQKVEFLVSFYNNEISEKSEIFDDQFSVERPDGSNFTLKIRSTKLEDSAMYFCASSEGDVTPLHFGNGTRLTVT.

The chain has TRBV20-1 and TRBJ2-7. The germline V gene has CDR1 DFQATT and CDR2 SNEGSKA (reference sequence). This CDR3 spans 13 amino acids. CDR3 protein: CSAPVRSSYEQYF.

The rearrangement uses TRBV19 and TRBJ1-2; TCRdb's assignment of TRBD1 cannot be checked, as there is no DNA. The CDR3 runs 17 residues. The germline V gene encodes CDR1 LNHDA and CDR2 SQIVND (reference sequence). This CDR3 reads CASRTPDRGLASYGYTF.

The chain recombines TRBV20-1 with TRBJ2-7; TCRdb outputs TRBD2, but without DNA this stays unchecked. This CDR3 spans 13 amino acids. Per germline, CDR1 DFQATT and CDR2 SNEGSKA (reference sequence). The CDR3 spells CSARDSNYGEQYF.

The chain has TRBV21-1 and TRBJ1-6; TCRdb outputs TRBD1, but without DNA this stays unchecked. TRBV21-1 is a known pseudogene. There are 15 residues in the CDR3. The CDR3 region is CASSKSGQGFSPLHF.

The chain employs TRBV15 and TRBJ1-2. Germline values: CDR1 LNHNV, CDR2 YYDKDF (reference sequence). The CDR3 length is 13 residues. CDR3 residues: CATGRDIGGGYTF.

The chain has TRBV29-1 and TRBJ2-7; the D call from TCRdb, TRBD1, cannot be confirmed without DNA. The CDR3 sequence is 12 residues long. Germline V gene sequence: CDR1 SQVTM, CDR2 ANQGSEA. The CDR3 loop reads CSALRTGSEQYF.

The chain recombines TRBV3-1 with TRBJ2-5; lacking DNA, the TRBD2 call made by TCRdb goes unchecked. The length of the CDR3 is 16 residues. CDR1 LGHDT and CDR2 YNNKEL come from the germline V gene (reference sequence). Here the CDR3 reads CASSRGSGFYQETQYF.

The chain is built from TRBV3-1 and TRBJ2-5; the D gene TCRdb calls, TRBD2, cannot be checked with no DNA. The length of the CDR3 is 13 residues. Germline V CDR1 and CDR2: LGHDT, YNNKEL (reference sequence). The CDR3 sequence: CASRAGGGETQYF.

The chain is built from TRBV6-5 and TRBJ1-3; TCRdb proposes TRBD1, but this gene call is untestable without DNA. The length of the CDR3 is 16 residues. CDR1 and CDR2 from the germline V gene are MNHEY and SVGAGI. CDR3 sequence: CASSSGKRSFGNTIYF.

The V gene is TRBV24-1, the J gene TRBJ2-7; TCRdb gives TRBD1 as the D gene, but with no DNA this cannot be confirmed. This CDR3 is built from 17 residues. CDR1 is KGHDR and CDR2 is SFDVKD in the germline V gene. CDR3 loop: CATRRDRVTYRFYEQYF.

This chain links TRBV3-1 with TRBJ2-7; with no DNA, the TCRdb D assignment of TRBD1 cannot be verified. CDR1 is LGHDT, CDR2 YNNKEL, per germline (reference sequence). The CDR3 spans 16 residues. The CDR3 loop is CASSLRGGSFSYEQYF.

The chain has TRBV5-1 and TRBJ2-7; TCRdb's assignment of TRBD2 cannot be checked, as there is no DNA. The germline V gene encodes CDR1 SGHRS and CDR2 YFSETQ. CDR3 size: 15 residues. CDR3 residues: CASSLAGSGGYEQYF.

The chain joins TRBV5-4 to TRBJ2-2. In germline, CDR1 is SGHNT, CDR2 YYREEE (reference sequence). The CDR3 sequence is 19 residues long. The CDR3 reads CASSFLDWDRSKNTGELFF.